These 10 T cell receptor beta chains were all obtained from the same sample, sequenced in a study of T cell repertoires in cytomegalovirus infection. Their recognized antigens are unknown. TCRdb passed the reads through MiXCR, listing each CDR3 protein once. This table holds about 110,000 distinct CDR3 sequences, 30% found once. Here the sequenced sample was CD8+ T cells from cultured PBMCs, taken from culture after CMV antigen stimulation. These receptors were obtained from a human donor in good health (CMV status not recorded). Some clones in this sample may be carry-over from other donors' samples.

This clonotype has a single count. This chain joins TRBV2 and TRBJ2-7; no clear D. Germline values: CDR1 SNHLY, CDR2 FYNNEI. The CDR3 extends over 12 amino acids. Trimming took 6 bases from V and 6 from J, leaving 12 bases between them. The CDR3 DNA is TGTGCCAGCAGGGGTACCTATGCCGAGCAGTACTTC. Its translation is CASRGTYAEQYF.

This clonotype was found a few times. The chain is built from TRBV20-1 and TRBJ2-3; D may correspond to TRBD1 or TRBD2 (6 bases each). CDR3 size: 14 residues. Per the germline V gene, CDR1 is DFQATT and CDR2 is SNEGSKA (reference sequence). Trimming stripped 2 bases from V and 2 bases from J, with 11 bases between. The CDR3 spells CSARPGDSTDTQYF. The CDR3 DNA follows: TGCAGTGCTAGACCAGGGGACTCCACAGATACGCAGTATTTT.

This clonotype was detected a few times. The V and J genes are TRBV7-9 and TRBJ2-7; D tentatively fits TRBD1 or TRBD2 (5 bases each). With 3 bases removed from V and 2 bases from J, the gap between germline ends came to 17 bases. CDR3 length: 16 amino acids. Germline loops: CDR1 SEHNR, CDR2 FQNEAQ (reference sequence). The CDR3 DNA is TGTGCCAGCAGCTTGGGGGTCGGGATCGGGGCCTACGAGCAGTACTTC. Translated: CASSLGVGIGAYEQYF.

Ten or more counts support this clonotype. The chain employs TRBV7-9 and TRBJ1-2, with 12 positions matching TRBD1. V was clipped by 6 bases and J by 6 bases; unmatched bases: 11. Per the germline V gene, CDR1 is SEHNR and CDR2 is FQNEAQ (reference sequence). This CDR3 has 16 amino acids. In DNA, the CDR3 is TGTGCCAGCAGTCTCCCGGGACAGGGGGCTATGAATGGCTACACCTTC. This encodes CASSLPGQGAMNGYTF.

This chain joins TRBV28 and TRBJ1-4, with 10 bases that match TRBD1. This CDR3 is 14 amino acids long. The trim removed 8 bases at V and 7 bases at J, leaving 7 bases unmatched. The germline CDR1 and CDR2 sequences are MDHEN and SYDVKM. In DNA, the CDR3 is TGTGCCAGCCTTGGCCGGGACAGGGGTGAAAAACTGTTTTTT. Its translation is CASLGRDRGEKLFF.

This chain uses TRBV20-1 with TRBJ1-6, with TRBD1 matching 7 bases. The trim removed 1 base at V and 7 bases at J, leaving 4 bases unmatched. The CDR3 is made up of 14 amino acids. Germline loops: CDR1 DFQATT, CDR2 SNEGSKA (reference sequence). CDR3 residues: CSARASGGNSPLHF. Here the CDR3 DNA reads TGCAGTGCTAGAGCGTCAGGGGGAAATTCACCCCTCCACTTT.

This chain links TRBV19 with TRBJ2-3; the D is unclear. In germline, CDR1 is LNHDA, CDR2 SQIVND (reference sequence). V was shortened by 1 base and J by 1 base, with 9 bases between the two germline ends. The CDR3 sequence is 15 residues long. CDR3 in amino acids: CASSIVSLGTDTQYF. The CDR3 nucleotides read TGTGCCAGTAGTATAGTCAGCCTTGGCACAGATACGCAGTATTTT.

This clonotype was seen at least ten times. The rearrangement joins TRBV10-3 to TRBJ1-2, with unresolved D. Trimming removed 3 bases from V and 0 bases from J, with 8 bases in between. From germline, CDR1 is ENHRY and CDR2 SYGVKD. This CDR3 contains 14 residues. CDR3 in amino acids: CAISDPDSNYGYTF. The CDR3 coding sequence is TGTGCCATCAGTGATCCCGATTCTAACTATGGCTACACCTTC.

This clonotype occurred a few times. The rearrangement links TRBV29-1 to TRBJ2-3; 12 positions match TRBD2. The junction had 9 bases not matched to a gene; V was cut back by 0 bases and J by 2 bases. Germline V gene sequence: CDR1 SQVTM, CDR2 ANQGSEA. The CDR3 runs to 18 residues. The CDR3 loop is CSVEDPSGGAGFTDTQYF. For the CDR3, the DNA is TGCAGCGTTGAAGATCCTAGCGGGGGGGCTGGTTTCACAGATACGCAGTATTTT.

About this clonotype itself: One end of the junction varies from germline; a read error may be responsible. The V gene is TRBV7-9, the J gene TRBJ2-7; D possibly matches TRBD1 or TRBD2 (6 bases each). Germline-derived CDR1 and CDR2 are SEHNR and FQNEAQ (reference sequence). This CDR3 comprises 15 residues. DNA for the CDR3: TGTGTCAGCAGCTTAGCGCGGGACAACTCCTACGAGCAGTACTTC. It translates to CVSSLARDNSYEQYF.